Sequencing of this T cell receptor beta chain was carried out in a study of beta chain features in type 1 diabetes. CDR1 and CDR2 from the germline V gene are SGHTA and FQGNSA. The CDR3 totals 14 residues. Trimming left V 6 bases short and J 5 bases short, with 17 bases between. Expressed TCRB transcripts were sequenced after all isolated RNA was converted to cDNA. Some clones are missing from TCRdb's copy, which holds only in-frame ones; the method was immunoSEQ multiplex PCR. Of under 800,000 clones listed, 15% are singletons. The rearrangement joins TRBV7-2 to TRBJ2-7, with D possibly being TRBD2 (5 bases). Sequenced: naive CD4+ T cells from blood. This clonotype was sampled from a man between 18 and 29 years old in good health. The CDR3 nucleotides read TGTGCCAGCAGACCCTCTAGAGGGATCCACGAGCAGTACTTC. As protein: CASRPSRGIHEQYF. The full variable domain, rest sourced from reference TRBV7-2 and TRBJ2-7, is GAGVSQSPSNKVTEKGKDVELRCDPISGHTALYWYRQSLGQGLEFLIYFQGNSAPDKSGLPSDRFSAERTGGSVSTLTIQRTQQEDSAVYLCASRPSRGIHEQYFGPGTRLTVT.